This entry features one TCR beta chain sequence. This sample is drawn from a study of blood T cell repertoires in COVID-19. Whole-study context: Sites in the United States, Italy and Spain provided acute and convalescent COVID-19 samples. From T cells, B-cell-depleted T cells, or PBMCs came the material, which was cDNA or gDNA.

The data were produced by immunoSEQ multiplex PCR, yet TCRdb's version contains in-frame clones alone and is incomplete. Among 60,000 or so clones, around nine tenths were seen once, and the ten largest hold 8% to 9%. The source material was peripheral blood. The receptor's source is a woman between 70 and 85 years old with active COVID-19.

The CDR3 coding sequence is TGTGCCAGCAGTGAAGCGTATCCGGGGTATGGCTACACCTTC. Translation: CASSEAYPGYGYTF. J is TRBJ1-2 and V is TRBV6-1; D unresolved. Germline values: CDR1 MNHNS, CDR2 SASEGT. This CDR3 is built from 14 residues. V shed 0 bases and J shed 5 bases, with 10 bases lying between them.